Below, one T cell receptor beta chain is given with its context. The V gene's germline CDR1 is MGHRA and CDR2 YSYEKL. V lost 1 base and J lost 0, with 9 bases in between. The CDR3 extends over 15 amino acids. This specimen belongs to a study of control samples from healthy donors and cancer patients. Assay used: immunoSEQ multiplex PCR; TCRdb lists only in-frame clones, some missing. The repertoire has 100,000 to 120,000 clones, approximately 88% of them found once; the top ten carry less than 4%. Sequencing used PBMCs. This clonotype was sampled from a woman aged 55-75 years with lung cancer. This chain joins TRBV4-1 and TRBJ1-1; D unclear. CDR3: CASSQGEGLNTEAFF. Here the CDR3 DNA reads TGCGCCAGCAGCCAAGGGGAGGGCCTGAACACTGAAGCTTTCTTT.